This TCR beta chain is from a study of T cell responses to AZD1222 COVID-19 vaccine. Findings and caveats of the study: Unmutated regions of variants are reportedly targeted by nearly half of spike-specific TCRs. In a largely white British group with more females than males, clonal diversity was possibly underestimated. Regions 160-218 and 743-854 held dominance among vaccine-associated CD4 TCRs, which spanned spike.

About this clone: Antigen specificity is unknown. At the DNA level, this CDR3 is encoded by other sequences in the same sample as well.

This CDR3 spans 15 amino acids. V gave up 3 bases and J gave up 3 bases, with 12 bases separating them. Germline CDR1 and CDR2: LNHDA and SQIVND (reference sequence). Here immunoSEQ multiplex PCR was the method, and the copy in TCRdb shows in-frame clones only, minus some. The profile shows over 110,000 clones, roughly 90% of them singletons. This receptor was obtained from an adult who received the AZD1222 COVID-19 vaccine. The sequenced sample was peripheral blood, obtained 28 days after the second AZD1222 dose. The rearrangement uses TRBV19 and TRBJ1-5; possibly TRBD1 for D (5 bases). CDR3 loop: CASSIGDRVNQPQHF. The CDR3 coding sequence is TGTGCCAGTAGTATTGGCGACAGAGTCAATCAGCCCCAGCATTTT.